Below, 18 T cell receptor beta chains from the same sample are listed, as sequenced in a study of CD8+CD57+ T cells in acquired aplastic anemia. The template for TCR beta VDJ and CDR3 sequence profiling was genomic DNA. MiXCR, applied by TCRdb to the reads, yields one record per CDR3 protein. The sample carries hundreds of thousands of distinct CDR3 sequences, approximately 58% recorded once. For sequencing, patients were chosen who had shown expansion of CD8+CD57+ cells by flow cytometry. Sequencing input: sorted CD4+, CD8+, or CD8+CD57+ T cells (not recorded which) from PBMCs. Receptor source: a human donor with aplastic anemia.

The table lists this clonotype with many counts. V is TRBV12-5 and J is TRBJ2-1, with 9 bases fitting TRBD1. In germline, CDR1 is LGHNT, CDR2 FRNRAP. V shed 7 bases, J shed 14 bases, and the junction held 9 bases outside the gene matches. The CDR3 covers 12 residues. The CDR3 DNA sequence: TGTGCTAGTGCCCTGACAGGGGGTCACGAGTTCTTC. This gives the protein CASALTGGHEFF.

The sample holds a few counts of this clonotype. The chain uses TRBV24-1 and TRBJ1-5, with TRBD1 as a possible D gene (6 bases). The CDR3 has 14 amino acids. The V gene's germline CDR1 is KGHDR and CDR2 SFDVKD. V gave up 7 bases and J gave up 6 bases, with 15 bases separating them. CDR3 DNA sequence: TGTGCCACCAGCGATACAGGGTTAGGTCAGCCCCAGCATTTT. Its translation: CATSDTGLGQPQHF.

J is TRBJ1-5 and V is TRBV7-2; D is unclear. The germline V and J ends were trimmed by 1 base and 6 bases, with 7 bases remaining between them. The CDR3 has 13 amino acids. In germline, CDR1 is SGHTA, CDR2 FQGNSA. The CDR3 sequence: CASSLEVGQPQHF. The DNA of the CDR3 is TGTGCCAGCAGCTTAGAAGTGGGTCAGCCCCAGCATTTT. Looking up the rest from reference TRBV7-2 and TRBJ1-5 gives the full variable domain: GAGVSQSPSNKVTEKGKDVELRCDPISGHTALYWYRQSLGQGLEFLIYFQGNSAPDKSGLPSDRFSAERTGGSVSTLTIQRTQQEDSAVYLCASSLEVGQPQHFGDGTRLSIL.

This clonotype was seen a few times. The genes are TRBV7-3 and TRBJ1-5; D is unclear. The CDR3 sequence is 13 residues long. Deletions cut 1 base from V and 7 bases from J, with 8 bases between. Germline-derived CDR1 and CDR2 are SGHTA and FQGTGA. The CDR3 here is CASSLIQDQPQHF. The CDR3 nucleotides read TGTGCCAGCAGCTTAATCCAGGACCAGCCCCAGCATTTT.

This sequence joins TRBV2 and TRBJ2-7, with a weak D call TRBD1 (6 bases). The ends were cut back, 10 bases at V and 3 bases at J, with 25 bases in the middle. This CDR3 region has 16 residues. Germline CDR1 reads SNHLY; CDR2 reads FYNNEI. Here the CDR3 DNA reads TGTGCCACCAGCTCTGAGGACAGCCTAGCCATCTACGAGCAGTACTTC. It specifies CATSSEDSLAIYEQYF. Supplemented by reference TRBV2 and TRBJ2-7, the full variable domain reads EPEVTQTPSHQVTQMGQEVILRCVPISNHLYFYWYRQILGQKVEFLVSFYNNEISEKSEIFDDQFSVERPDGSNFTLKIRSTKLEDSAMYFCATSSEDSLAIYEQYFGPGTRLTVT.

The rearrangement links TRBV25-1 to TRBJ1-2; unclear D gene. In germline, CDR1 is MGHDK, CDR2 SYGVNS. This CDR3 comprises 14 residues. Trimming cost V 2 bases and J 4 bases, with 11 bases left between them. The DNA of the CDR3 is TGTGCCAGCAGTGAAGGGGTGGCGGGCTATGGCTACACCTTC. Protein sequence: CASSEGVAGYGYTF.

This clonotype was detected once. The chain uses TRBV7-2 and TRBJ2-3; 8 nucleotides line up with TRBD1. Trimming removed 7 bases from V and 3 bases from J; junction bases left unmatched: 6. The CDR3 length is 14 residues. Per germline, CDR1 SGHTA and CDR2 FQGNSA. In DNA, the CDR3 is TGTGCCAGCACGGACAGGGATCATACAGATACGCAGTATTTT. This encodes CASTDRDHTDTQYF.

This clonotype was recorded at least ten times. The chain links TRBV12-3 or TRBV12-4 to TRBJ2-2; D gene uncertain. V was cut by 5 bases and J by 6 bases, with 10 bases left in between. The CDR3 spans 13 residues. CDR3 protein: CASSLTPPGELFF. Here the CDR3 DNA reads TGTGCCAGCAGTCTGACCCCCCCCGGGGAGCTGTTTTTT.

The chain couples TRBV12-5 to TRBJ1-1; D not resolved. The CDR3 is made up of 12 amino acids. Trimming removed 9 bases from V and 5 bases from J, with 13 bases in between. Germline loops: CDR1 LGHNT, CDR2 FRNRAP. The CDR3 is CASRPFGTEAFF. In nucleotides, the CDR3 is TGTGCTAGCCGACCTTTCGGGACTGAAGCTTTCTTT.

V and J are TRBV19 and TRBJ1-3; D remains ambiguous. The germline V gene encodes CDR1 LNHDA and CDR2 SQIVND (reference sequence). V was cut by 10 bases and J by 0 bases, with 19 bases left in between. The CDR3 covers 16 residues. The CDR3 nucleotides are TGTGCCAACCCCCATGGGAGGGTTTCCTCTGGAAACACCATATATTTT. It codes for CANPHGRVSSGNTIYF.

CDR3 loop: CASSENLGYTF. The CDR3 nucleotides are TGTGCCAGTAGCGAGAACCTTGGCTACACCTTC. The rearrangement links TRBV19 to TRBJ1-2; D gene unclear. The CDR3 totals 11 residues. The germline CDR1 and CDR2 sequences are LNHDA and SQIVND (reference sequence). Trimming removed 6 bases at V and 7 bases at J, with 9 bases between.

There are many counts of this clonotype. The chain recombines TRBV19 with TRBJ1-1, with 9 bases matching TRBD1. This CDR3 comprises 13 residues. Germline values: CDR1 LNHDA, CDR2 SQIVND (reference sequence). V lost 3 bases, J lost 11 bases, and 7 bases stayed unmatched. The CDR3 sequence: CASSIPTGGYAFF. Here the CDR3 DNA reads TGTGCCAGTAGTATCCCGACAGGGGGTTATGCTTTCTTT. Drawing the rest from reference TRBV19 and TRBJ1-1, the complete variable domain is DGGITQSPKYLFRKEGQNVTLSCEQNLNHDAMYWYRQDPGQGLRLIYYSQIVNDFQKGDIAEGYSVSREKKESFPLTVTSAQKNPTAFYLCASSIPTGGYAFFGQGTRLTVV.

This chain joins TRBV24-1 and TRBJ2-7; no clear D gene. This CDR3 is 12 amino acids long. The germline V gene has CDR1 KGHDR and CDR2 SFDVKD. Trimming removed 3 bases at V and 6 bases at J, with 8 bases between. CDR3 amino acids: CATSDTGGEQYF. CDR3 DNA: TGTGCCACCAGTGATACGGGTGGCGAGCAGTACTTC.

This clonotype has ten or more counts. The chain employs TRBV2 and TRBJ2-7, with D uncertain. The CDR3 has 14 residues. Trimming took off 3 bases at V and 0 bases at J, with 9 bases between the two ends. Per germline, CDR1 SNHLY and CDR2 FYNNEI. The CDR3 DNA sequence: TGTGCCAGCAGTGACGGCAGGTTCTCCTACGAGCAGTACTTC. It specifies CASSDGRFSYEQYF.

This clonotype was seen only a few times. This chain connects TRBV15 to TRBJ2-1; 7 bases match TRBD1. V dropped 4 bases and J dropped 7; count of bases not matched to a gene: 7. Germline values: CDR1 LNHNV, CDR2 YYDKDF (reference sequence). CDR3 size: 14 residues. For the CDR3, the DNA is TGTGCCACCAGCACGAGGACAGGCCCTAATGAGCAGTTCTTC. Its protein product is CATSTRTGPNEQFF.

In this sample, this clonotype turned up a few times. The CDR3 DNA reads TGCAGTGCCTCTCCCTCTAGTGGCGCAGATACGCAGTATTTT. Translation gives CSASPSSGADTQYF. This chain joins TRBV20-1 and TRBJ2-3; D uncertain. The CDR3 is made up of 14 amino acids. V was cut by 6 bases and J by 4 bases, with 17 bases left in between. Per germline, CDR1 DFQATT and CDR2 SNEGSKA (reference sequence).

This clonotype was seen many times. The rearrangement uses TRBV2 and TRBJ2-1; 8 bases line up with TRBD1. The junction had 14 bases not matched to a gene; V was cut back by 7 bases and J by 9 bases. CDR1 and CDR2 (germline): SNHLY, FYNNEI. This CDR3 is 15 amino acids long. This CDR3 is CASNVQGVVSGEQFF. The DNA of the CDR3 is TGTGCCAGCAACGTACAGGGGGTCGTTTCCGGTGAGCAGTTCTTC.

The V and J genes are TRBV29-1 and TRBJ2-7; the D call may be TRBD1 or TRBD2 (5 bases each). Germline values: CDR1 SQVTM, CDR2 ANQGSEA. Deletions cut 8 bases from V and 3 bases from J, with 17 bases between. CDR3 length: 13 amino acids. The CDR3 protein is CSLALGVGYEQYF. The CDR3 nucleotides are TGCAGCTTGGCCCTGGGGGTAGGCTACGAGCAGTACTTC.